The rows below give T cell receptor beta chains drawn from one sample of a study of blood T cell repertoires in COVID-19. Repertoires were generated with immunoSEQ multiplex PCR, while TCRdb's copy carries only in-frame clones and drops some. The data hold about 260,000 clones, with roughly 84% observed a single time. Sequencing was carried out using peripheral blood. These receptors came from a man aged 60-69 years with acute or convalescent COVID-19. Both conserved end residues are part of each CDR3. The D gene is left open where the match is weak. Clone size is stated in some rows and not others, as once, few, many or a class when expanded.

>TRBD2|TRBV14|TRBJ2-2|-
CASSQGLAGVSNTGELFF
TGTGCCAGCAGCCAAGGCCTAGCGGGGGTCTCGAACACCGGGGAGCTGTTTTTT
>TRBD1|TRBV18|TRBJ1-2|-
CASSPGTVYGYTF
TGTGCCAGCTCACCGGGGACAGTCTATGGCTACACCTTC
>TRBD1|TRBV6-5|TRBJ1-1|-
CASRRQGRTEAFF
TGTGCCAGCAGACGACAGGGGCGGACTGAAGCTTTCTTT
>TRBD2|TRBV19|TRBJ2-7|-
CASSIDTSGYYEQYF
TGTGCCAGTAGTATAGATACTAGCGGCTACTACGAGCAGTACTTC
>TRBD2|TRBV4-2|TRBJ2-7|-
CASSRGRESYEQYF
TGTGCCAGCAGCCGGGGGAGGGAGTCCTACGAGCAGTACTTC
>TRBD2|TRBV6-5|TRBJ2-7|-
CASSYSEGLAGGDVYF
TGTGCCAGCAGTTACTCGGAGGGACTAGCGGGAGGGGATGTGTACTTC
>-|TRBV7-2|TRBJ2-1|-
CASSHEGGGYGEQFF
TGTGCCAGCAGCCACGAAGGAGGAGGGTACGGTGAGCAGTTCTTC
>TRBD1|TRBV7-3|TRBJ1-1|-
CASSLQQGVISEAFF
TGTGCCAGCAGCTTACAACAGGGGGTGATTTCTGAAGCTTTCTTT
>-|TRBV29-1|TRBJ1-2|-
CSVGQNYGYTF
TGCAGCGTGGGCCAAAACTATGGCTACACCTTC
>TRBD2|TRBV5-1|TRBJ2-1|-
CASSLGLTSGIFF
TGCGCCAGCAGCCTGGGGCTAACTAGCGGGATTTTCTTC
>TRBD1|TRBV6-5|TRBJ1-4|few
CASSRQGANEKLFF
TGTGCCAGCAGTCGGCAGGGGGCGAATGAAAAACTGTTTTTT
>-|TRBV7-8|TRBJ2-7|-
CASSEYREQYF
TGTGCCAGCAGCGAGTACCGCGAGCAGTACTTC
>TRBD1|TRBV4-2|TRBJ1-6|-
CASSQLDRGGSPLHF
TGTGCCAGCAGCCAATTAGACAGGGGGGGTTCACCCCTCCACTTT
>TRBD1|TRBV5-1|TRBJ1-3|-
CASSSWTGSGNTIYF
TGCGCCAGCAGCTCCTGGACAGGCTCTGGAAACACCATATATTTT
>TRBD1|TRBV18|TRBJ1-1|-
CASSQQGLGTEAFF
TGTGCCAGCTCGCAACAGGGGCTGGGCACTGAAGCTTTCTTT
>TRBD1|TRBV27|TRBJ1-2|-
CASSRTGSGGYTF
TGTGCCAGCAGTCGGACAGGCTCGGGTGGCTACACCTTC
>-|TRBV7-9|TRBJ1-1|-
CASSLVPSPEAFF
TGTGCCAGCAGCTTAGTTCCTTCCCCTGAAGCTTTCTTT
>TRBD1|TRBV11-2|TRBJ1-1|-
CASSSGQAVNTEAFF
TGTGCCAGCAGCTCGGGACAGGCTGTGAACACTGAAGCTTTCTTT
>-|TRBV5-1|TRBJ1-4|-
CASSLAFGGANEKLFF
TGCGCCAGCAGCTTGGCCTTTGGGGGGGCTAATGAAAAACTGTTTTTT
>-|TRBV18|TRBJ2-1|once
CASSAQGTSSYNEQFF
TGTGCCAGCTCAGCCCAGGGAACAAGCTCCTACAATGAGCAGTTCTTC
>TRBD1|TRBV7-9|TRBJ2-7|-
CASSLTGGEYEQYF
TGTGCCAGCAGTTTGACAGGGGGGGAGTACGAGCAGTACTTC
>TRBD2|TRBV6-2/TRBV6-3|TRBJ2-1|-
CASSRLAEYNEQFF
TGTGCCAGCAGTCGACTAGCGGAGTACAATGAGCAGTTCTTC
>-|TRBV11-2|TRBJ2-1|once
CASSLVRKGSYNEQFF
TGTGCCAGCAGCTTGGTCCGCAAGGGGTCCTACAATGAGCAGTTCTTC
>TRBD1|TRBV2|TRBJ2-2|-
CASREQGALTGELFF
TGTGCCAGCAGGGAACAGGGGGCGCTCACCGGGGAGCTGTTTTTT
>TRBD2|TRBV7-9|TRBJ2-3|-
CASSLLAGSTDTQYF
TGTGCCAGCAGCTTACTAGCGGGCAGCACAGATACGCAGTATTTT
>-|TRBV7-8|TRBJ2-3|-
CASSLKAERITDTQYF
TGTGCCAGCAGCTTAAAGGCCGAGCGGATCACAGATACGCAGTATTTT
>-|TRBV15|TRBJ2-7|-
CATSLAGIAYEQYF
TGTGCCACCAGCCTGGCAGGGATCGCCTACGAGCAGTACTTC
>-|TRBV27|TRBJ2-2|-
CATDDRKNTGELFF
TGTGCCACCGACGACAGGAAGAACACCGGGGAGCTGTTTTTT
>TRBD1|TRBV28|TRBJ1-1|-
CASSLTGAGAFF
TGTGCCAGCAGTTTAACAGGGGCGGGAGCTTTCTTT
>-|TRBV27|TRBJ2-2|-
CASSFGINTGELFF
TGTGCCAGCAGTTTCGGGATTAACACCGGGGAGCTGTTTTTT